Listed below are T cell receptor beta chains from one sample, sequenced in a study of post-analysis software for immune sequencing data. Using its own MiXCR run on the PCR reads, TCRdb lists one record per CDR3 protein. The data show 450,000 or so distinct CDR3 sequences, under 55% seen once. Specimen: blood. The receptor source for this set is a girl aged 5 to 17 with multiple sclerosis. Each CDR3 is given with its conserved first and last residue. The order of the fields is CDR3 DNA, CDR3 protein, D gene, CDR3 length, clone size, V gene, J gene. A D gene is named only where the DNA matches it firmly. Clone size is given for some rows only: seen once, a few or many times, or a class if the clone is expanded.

TGTGCCAGCAGTTTGGTGGGACTAGCGGAGCTACGAGCCAAAAACATTCAGTACTTC	CASSLVGLAELRAKNIQYF	TRBD2	19	-	TRBV28	TRBJ2-4
TGTGCCAGCAGTCGACAGGGGTTTGGCAATGAGCAGTTCTTC	CASSRQGFGNEQFF	TRBD1	14	-	TRBV12-3/TRBV12-4	TRBJ2-1
TGTGCCAGCAGCCCGGGACTAGCGGGACCAGCTAGCACAGATACGCAGTATTTT	CASSPGLAGPASTDTQYF	TRBD2	18	few	TRBV7-2	TRBJ2-3
TGCAGTGCCCGAACTCCGGGGATAGGGGCCTACGAGCAGTACTTC	CSARTPGIGAYEQYF	-	15	few	TRBV20-1	TRBJ2-7
TGTGCCAGCAGTTTCCGGATAGCTGGTTCCGATGAGCAGTTCTTC	CASSFRIAGSDEQFF	-	15	-	TRBV12-3/TRBV12-4	TRBJ2-1
TGTGCCAGCAGCTTAGCCGACTACGGGCACGAGCAGTACTTC	CASSLADYGHEQYF	-	14	-	TRBV7-9	TRBJ2-7
TGTGCCAGCAGCTCCCAGAGGCTCAGGGGGCAGGTGGATACGCAGTATTTT	CASSSQRLRGQVDTQYF	TRBD1	17	-	TRBV7-2	TRBJ2-3
TGTGCCAGCAGCCGAGAGCGGGACACTGAAGCTTTCTTT	CASSRERDTEAFF	-	13	-	TRBV7-3	TRBJ1-1
TGCAGCGTTGTGTTAGCATCTGAGGTTGAGCAGTTCTTC	CSVVLASEVEQFF	-	13	few	TRBV29-1	TRBJ2-1
TGTGCCAGCAGTTACTCCGTCAATCAGCCCCAGCATTTT	CASSYSVNQPQHF	-	13	once	TRBV6-6	TRBJ1-5
TGCGCCAGCAGCACAGACCAAGAGACCCAGTACTTC	CASSTDQETQYF	-	12	few	TRBV5-1	TRBJ2-5
TGTGCCAGCAGCCAAGATGCAACAATAATCTCTGGGGCCAACGTCCTGACTTTC	CASSQDATIISGANVLTF	-	18	few	TRBV3-1	TRBJ2-6
TGTGCCAGCAGTATACTAGCGGGAGATACGCAGTATTTT	CASSILAGDTQYF	TRBD2	13	few	TRBV27	TRBJ2-3
TGTGCCGTTCCGCTAGGGGGTATGGGCACTGAAGCTTTCTTT	CAVPLGGMGTEAFF	-	14	-	TRBV21-1	TRBJ1-1
TGTGCCAGCAGTTCGACTAGCGGGACGAGCTCGGGAGAGCAGTTCTTC	CASSSTSGTSSGEQFF	TRBD2	16	few	TRBV12-3/TRBV12-4	TRBJ2-1
TGTGCCGGCAGCGCTACTAGCGGGAGGGTCAATGAGCAGTTCTTC	CAGSATSGRVNEQFF	TRBD2	15	-	TRBV13	TRBJ2-1
TGTGCCAGCAGCGTAGCGCTTATGGGAGGGGGGCGAGGGAATGAGCAGTTCTTC	CASSVALMGGGRGNEQFF	-	18	-	TRBV9	TRBJ2-1
TGTACCAGCAGCTTAGTAGGTGTTAGCAATCAGCCCCAGCATTTT	CTSSLVGVSNQPQHF	-	15	-	TRBV7-2	TRBJ1-5
TGCATCGTGGAAGAAACCTACGAGCAGTACTTC	CIVEETYEQYF	-	11	-	TRBV29-1	TRBJ2-7
TGCAGCGCCCCGGTGACTGGAACTCCAACAGATACGCAGTATTTT	CSAPVTGTPTDTQYF	-	15	few	TRBV20-1	TRBJ2-3
TGTGCCACGGTGGGGGACGCGACAGGGATGAACACTGAAGCTTTCTTT	CATVGDATGMNTEAFF	TRBD1	16	-	TRBV28	TRBJ1-1
TGTGCCAGCAGTAGCTGGACTCCGAGCTACAATGAGCAGTTCTTC	CASSSWTPSYNEQFF	-	15	few	TRBV6-1	TRBJ2-1
TGTGCCAGCAGGGAAACAGGGCGAGAGACCCAGTACTTC	CASRETGRETQYF	-	13	-	TRBV7-9	TRBJ2-5
TGCAGTGCTAGACAGGGACAGGGGAACAATGAGCAGTTCTTC	CSARQGQGNNEQFF	TRBD1	14	once	TRBV20-1	TRBJ2-1
TGTGCCAGCAGCCATACAGGGACCCAAGAGACCCAGTACTTC	CASSHTGTQETQYF	-	14	-	TRBV5-6	TRBJ2-5
TGTGCCAGCACCCTAGCGGGATCGTTCTACGAGCAGTACTTC	CASTLAGSFYEQYF	TRBD2	14	-	TRBV12-3/TRBV12-4	TRBJ2-7
TGTGCCAGCAGTTACGCGAGCGGGACTAGTCCCTACGAGCAGTACTTC	CASSYASGTSPYEQYF	TRBD2	16	-	TRBV6-5	TRBJ2-7
TGTGCCAGCAGCTCCGAGATTCAGGGGTCCACCTTC	CASSSEIQGSTF	-	12	-	TRBV7-9	TRBJ1-2
TGCAGTGCTCGGCCCCCGGGGACAGATACGCAGTATTTT	CSARPPGTDTQYF	-	13	few	TRBV20-1	TRBJ2-3
TGTGCCAGCAGTTTCGCCAGGGGGCTCCAACCCTATGGCTACACCTTC	CASSFARGLQPYGYTF	TRBD1	16	-	TRBV27	TRBJ1-2
TGTGCCAGCAGTGACTCTTGGGCTGCTTCCTACAATGAGCAGTTCTTC	CASSDSWAASYNEQFF	-	16	once	TRBV6-4	TRBJ2-1
TGTGCCAGCAGTTACGGGCGTGAAAAACTGTTTTTT	CASSYGREKLFF	-	12	few	TRBV6-6	TRBJ1-4
TGCGGTGCTAGGGAAGGGACAAACAAAAACATTCAGTACTTC	CGAREGTNKNIQYF	-	14	-	TRBV20-1	TRBJ2-4
TGTGCCAGCAGTCAGGGAAGGGATGAAAAACTGTTTTTT	CASSQGRDEKLFF	-	13	-	TRBV28	TRBJ1-4
TGTGCCAGCAGCTTAGCGGGGACCCCAGAGACCCAGTACTTC	CASSLAGTPETQYF	-	14	-	TRBV7-2	TRBJ2-5
TGCAGCGTTGAAGGGCGGACAGGGGGCGTAGGTGTGACCCAGTACTTC	CSVEGRTGGVGVTQYF	TRBD1	16	-	TRBV29-1	TRBJ2-5
TGCAGTGCTAGCGATGGGGGACAGGGCACAGATACGCAGTATTTT	CSASDGGQGTDTQYF	TRBD1	15	-	TRBV20-1	TRBJ2-3
TGTGCCAGCAGCTATTCGGGGTCTAGCACAGATACGCAGTATTTT	CASSYSGSSTDTQYF	-	15	few	TRBV5-4	TRBJ2-3